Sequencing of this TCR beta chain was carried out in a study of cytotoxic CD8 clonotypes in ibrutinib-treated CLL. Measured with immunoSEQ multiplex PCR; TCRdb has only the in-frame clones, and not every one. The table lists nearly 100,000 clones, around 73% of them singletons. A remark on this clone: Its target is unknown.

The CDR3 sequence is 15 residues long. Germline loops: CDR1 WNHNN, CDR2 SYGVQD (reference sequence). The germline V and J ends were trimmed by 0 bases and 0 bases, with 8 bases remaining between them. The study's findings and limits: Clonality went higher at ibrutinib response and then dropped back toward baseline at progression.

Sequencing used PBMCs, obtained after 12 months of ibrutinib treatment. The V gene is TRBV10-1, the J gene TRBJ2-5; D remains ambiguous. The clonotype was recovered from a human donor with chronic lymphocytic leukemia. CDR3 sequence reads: CASSESMAYQETQYF. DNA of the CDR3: TGCGCCAGCAGTGAGTCGATGGCGTACCAAGAGACCCAGTACTTC.